This T cell receptor (beta chain) stems from a study of OX40 agonist ivuxolimab in advanced cancers. The germline CDR1 and CDR2 sequences are LGHNA and YSLEER. CDR3 length: 14 residues. V was shortened by 1 base and J by 6 bases, with 12 bases between the two germline ends. Here immunoSEQ multiplex PCR was the method, and the copy in TCRdb shows in-frame clones only, minus some. The profile covers tens of thousands of clones, with 80% to 90% appearing a single time and more than 5.5% taken by the ten largest. The rearrangement links TRBV4-3 to TRBJ1-2; D gene ambiguous. The sequence came from an adult with an advanced solid tumor such as melanoma, head and neck, liver or kidney cancer. Sequenced here: CD4+ or CD8+ T cells sorted from blood, sampled in a trial of the OX40 agonist ivuxolimab. Written as DNA, the CDR3 is TGCGCCAGCAGCCAAGTTCAGCAGGCCGATGGCTACACCTTC. This translates into CASSQVQQADGYTF.